The 19 T cell receptor beta chains listed next were all sequenced from one sample in a study of blood T cells in healthy people across ages. Using a J-beta primer mix together with a sample-barcoded 5' primer, a second PCR was run for 7 to 11 cycles. In TCRdb, the 5' RACE reads were re-called with MiXCR into one record per CDR3 protein. There are roughly 700,000 distinct CDR3 sequences in the sample; about 32% occur only once, and about 16% lies in the top ten. Sequencing was done on a sample of blood. The receptors here all came from a woman of 80 years or more in good health.

V gene TRBV12-5 combines with J gene TRBJ1-1; 7 bases align to TRBD1. There are 16 residues in the CDR3. Germline V gene lookup returns CDR1 LGHNT and CDR2 FRNRAP. Trimming took 2 bases from V and 2 from J; bases not matched to a gene: 8. The CDR3: CASGLLLTGRNTEAFF. The CDR3 nucleotides read TGTGCTAGTGGTTTGTTGTTGACAGGGCGCAACACTGAAGCTTTCTTT. Based on the CDR3 plus reference TRBV12-5 and TRBJ1-1, the full variable domain is DARVTQTPRHKVTEMGQEVTMRCQPILGHNTVFWYRQTMMQGLELLAYFRNRAPLDDSGMPKDRFSAEMPDATLATLKIQPSEPRDSAVYFCASGLLLTGRNTEAFFGQGTRLTVV.

The rearrangement joins TRBV20-1 to TRBJ2-1; D might be TRBD1 (5 bases). The germline CDR1 and CDR2 sequences are DFQATT and SNEGSKA (reference sequence). The V gene lost 5 bases and the J gene lost 12 bases, with 14 bases spanning the gap. This CDR3 contains 11 residues. The CDR3 here is CSAGQGPPQFF. The CDR3 DNA reads TGCAGTGCTGGCCAGGGCCCTCCGCAGTTCTTC.

The chain carries TRBV12-3 or TRBV12-4 and TRBJ1-1, with D unclear. The V end lost 2 bases, the J end lost 3 bases, and 13 bases lay between the germline ends. The CDR3 length is 15 residues. The CDR3 DNA reads TGTGCCAGCAGTTTAAAGGCCTCCGGGGACACTGAAGCTTTCTTT. It is translated as CASSLKASGDTEAFF.

Comments on this clonotype: A read error may produce the germline difference seen at one junction end. This chain joins TRBV9 and TRBJ2-5; 7 bases agree with TRBD2. The germline V gene encodes CDR1 SGDLS and CDR2 YYNGEE. This CDR3 comprises 20 residues. Written as DNA, the CDR3 is TGTGCCGGCAGCGTAGGAGTCTTTCGGTCGGGGCGGGGGTGGTGCAATGAGCAGTACTTC. Translation gives CAGSVGVFRSGRGWCNEQYF.

The table lists this clonotype with many counts. The chain couples TRBV14 to TRBJ2-5; TRBD1 matches at 7 bases. V lost 1 base, J lost 4 bases, and 6 bases stayed unmatched. From germline, CDR1 is SGHDN and CDR2 FVKESK. CDR3 length: 15 amino acids. CDR3 nucleotide sequence: TGTGCCAGCAGCCAAGGACAGGGACCCAGAGAGACCCAGTACTTC. Translating gives CASSQGQGPRETQYF.

J is TRBJ2-5 and V is TRBV5-1; D tentatively fits TRBD1 or TRBD2 (6 bases each). The CDR3 consists of 14 residues. The V end lost 4 bases, the J end lost 5 bases, and 15 bases lay between the germline ends. In germline, CDR1 is SGHRS, CDR2 YFSETQ. The CDR3 reads CASSLTGARETQYF. CDR3 DNA sequence: TGCGCCAGCAGCCTTACGGGGGCCAGGGAGACCCAGTACTTC.

The chain carries TRBV5-1 and TRBJ1-2; D ambiguous. CDR1 and CDR2 (germline): SGHRS, YFSETQ. This CDR3 comprises 12 residues. The ends were cut back, 4 bases at V and 8 bases at J, with 12 bases in the middle. For the CDR3, the DNA is TGCGCCAGCAGCGCCTCAGCTGGCGGCTACACCTTC. Amino acids: CASSASAGGYTF.

With respect to this clonotype: A much larger clone lies a single base off, so this may be a read error. This chain uses TRBV18 with TRBJ2-4; D is possibly TRBD1 (5 bases). The tail of the sequence fits TRBJ2-5 better, so the J call may be wrong. Germline assignment: CDR1 KGHSH and CDR2 LQKENI. The length of the CDR3 is 15 residues. CDR3 loop: CASSPASIGAETQYF. The CDR3, as DNA: TGTGCCAGCTCACCGGCCAGCATAGGGGCAGAGACCCAGTACTTC.

The J gene is TRBJ2-3, the V gene TRBV5-6; D is unresolved. The CDR3 contains 14 residues. Deletions cut 2 bases from V and 1 base from J, with 8 bases between. Germline V gives CDR1 SGHDT, CDR2 YYEEEE. The CDR3, as DNA: TGTGCCAGCAGCTTTACCTTCGGCACAGATACGCAGTATTTT. Translation: CASSFTFGTDTQYF. Supplemented by reference TRBV5-6 and TRBJ2-3, the full variable domain reads DAGVTQSPTHLIKTRGQQVTLRCSPKSGHDTVSWYQQALGQGPQFIFQYYEEEERQRGNFPDRFSGHQFPNYSSELNVNALLLGDSALYLCASSFTFGTDTQYFGPGTRLTVL.

The gene calls are TRBV20-1 and TRBJ2-3; D ambiguous. The germline V gene encodes CDR1 DFQATT and CDR2 SNEGSKA (reference sequence). V shed 6 bases and J shed 0 bases, with 10 bases lying between them. This CDR3 spans 13 amino acids. The DNA of the CDR3 is TGCAGTGCCCTTCTCTCTAGCACAGATACGCAGTATTTT. This encodes CSALLSSTDTQYF.

This clonotype has at least ten counts. The V gene is TRBV12-3 or TRBV12-4, the J gene TRBJ1-1, with a weak D call TRBD1 (5 bases). Deletions cut 5 bases from V and 4 bases from J, with 11 bases between. The CDR3 has 13 residues. The CDR3 is CASSRFGGTEAFF. Here the CDR3 DNA reads TGTGCCAGCAGTCGATTTGGGGGCACTGAAGCTTTCTTT.

This clonotype was observed at least ten times. The J gene is TRBJ2-1, the V gene TRBV12-3 or TRBV12-4, with a weak D call TRBD2 (6 bases). The germline V and J ends were trimmed by 2 bases and 9 bases, with 8 bases remaining between them. CDR3 length: 12 amino acids. In nucleotides, the CDR3 is TGTGCCAGCAGTTTAACCGGGGGTGAGCAGTTCTTC. Residues: CASSLTGGEQFF.

This rearrangement joins TRBV30 to TRBJ1-2, with D tentatively TRBD1 (6 bases). The germline V gene has CDR1 GTSNPN and CDR2 SVGIG (reference sequence). The CDR3 has 14 residues. V lost 4 bases, J lost 3 bases, and 15 bases lay in between. CDR3 nucleotide sequence: TGTGCCTGGAAAGTAGGGGGAGACGACTATGGCTACACCTTC. Amino acid sequence: CAWKVGGDDYGYTF.

The chain employs TRBV30 and TRBJ1-2, with 8 bases identical to TRBD1. CDR3 length equals 13 residues. V lost 3 bases to trimming and J lost 7 bases; unmatched junction nucleotides: 7. The germline V gene has CDR1 GTSNPN and CDR2 SVGIG (reference sequence). CDR3 DNA: TGTGCCTGGAGACCCAGGGGGCCGGGTGGCTACACCTTC. Its translation: CAWRPRGPGGYTF.

This clonotype was counted at least ten times. The V and J genes are TRBV2 and TRBJ2-3; 8 positions agree with TRBD2. Germline assignment: CDR1 SNHLY and CDR2 FYNNEI. V shed 3 bases, J shed 0 bases, and the junction held 5 bases outside the gene matches. CDR3 length: 16 residues. The DNA for the CDR3 is TGTGCCAGCAGTGAGAATGCGGGGGGTAGCACAGATACGCAGTATTTT. Translation gives CASSENAGGSTDTQYF.

This clonotype has a handful of counts. The rearrangement links TRBV5-1 to TRBJ2-3, with D perhaps assigned TRBD1 or TRBD2 (5 bases each). Deletions cut 4 bases from V and 5 bases from J, with 20 bases between. Germline V gives CDR1 SGHRS, CDR2 YFSETQ. CDR3 length: 16 amino acids. CDR3 protein: CASSPGARSRRDTQYF. The CDR3 DNA follows: TGCGCCAGCAGCCCCGGGGCTAGGAGTCGTAGAGATACGCAGTATTTT.

The V and J genes are TRBV6-2 or TRBV6-3 and TRBJ1-4, with no clear D. Trimming stripped 2 bases from V and 0 bases from J, with 4 bases between. The CDR3 sequence is 14 residues long. Germline CDR1 and CDR2: MNHEY and SVGEGT. CDR3 sequence reads: CASSYAPTNEKLFF. The CDR3 DNA sequence: TGTGCCAGCAGTTACGCCCCAACTAATGAAAAACTGTTTTTT.

This CDR3 is CSAKGEKLFF. The CDR3, as DNA: TGCAGTGCCAAAGGTGAAAAACTGTTTTTT. The chain couples TRBV20-1 to TRBJ1-4; D ambiguous. Trimming removed 6 bases at V and 7 bases at J, with 6 bases between. The germline gives CDR1 DFQATT, CDR2 SNEGSKA (reference sequence). CDR3 length: 10 residues.

Details on this clonotype: The junction departs from the called germline gene at one end, perhaps through a read error. The gene calls are TRBV7-2 and TRBJ2-3; 9 bases fit TRBD2. Germline V gives CDR1 SGHTA, CDR2 FQGNSA. The CDR3 has 18 amino acids. Here the CDR3 reads CASGLALAGPSSTDTQYF. The CDR3 DNA sequence: TGTGCCAGCGGCTTAGCGCTAGCGGGACCTTCTAGCACAGATACGCAGTATTTT.